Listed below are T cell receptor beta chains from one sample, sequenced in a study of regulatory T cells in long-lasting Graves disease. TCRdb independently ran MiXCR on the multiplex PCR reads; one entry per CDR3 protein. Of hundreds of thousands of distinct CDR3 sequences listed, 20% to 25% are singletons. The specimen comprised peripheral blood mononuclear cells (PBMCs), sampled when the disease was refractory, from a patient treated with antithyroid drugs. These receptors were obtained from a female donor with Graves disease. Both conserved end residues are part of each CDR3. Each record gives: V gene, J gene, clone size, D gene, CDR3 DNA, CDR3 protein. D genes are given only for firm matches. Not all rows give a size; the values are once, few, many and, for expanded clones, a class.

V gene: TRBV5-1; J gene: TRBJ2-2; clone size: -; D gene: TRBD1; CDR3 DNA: TGCGCCAGCAGCCCCAGGGGGCCCACCGGGGAGCTGTTTTTT; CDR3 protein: CASSPRGPTGELFF
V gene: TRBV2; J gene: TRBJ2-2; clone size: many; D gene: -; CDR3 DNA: TGTGCCAGCAGGGTACAGAACACCGGGGAGCTGTTTTTT; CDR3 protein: CASRVQNTGELFF
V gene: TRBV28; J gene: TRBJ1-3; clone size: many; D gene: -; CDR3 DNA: TGTGCCAGCCTCTCACCCTCTGGAAACACCATATATTTT; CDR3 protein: CASLSPSGNTIYF
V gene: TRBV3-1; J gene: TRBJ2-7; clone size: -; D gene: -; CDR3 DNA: TGTGCCAGCAGCCAAGTTACAGGGAGAGAGCAGTACTTC; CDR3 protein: CASSQVTGREQYF
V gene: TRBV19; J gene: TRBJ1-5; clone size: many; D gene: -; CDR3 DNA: TGTGCCAGTAGGACGGGTGAACTTCAGCCCCAGCATTTT; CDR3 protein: CASRTGELQPQHF
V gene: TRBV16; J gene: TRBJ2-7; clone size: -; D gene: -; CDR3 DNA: TGTGCCAGCAAGCCACACGGGGTGTACGAGCAGTACTTC; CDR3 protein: CASKPHGVYEQYF
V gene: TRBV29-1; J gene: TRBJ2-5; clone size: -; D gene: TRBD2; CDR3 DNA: TGCAGCTCCGGGGGGGGAGAGACCCAGTACTTC; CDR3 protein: CSSGGGETQYF
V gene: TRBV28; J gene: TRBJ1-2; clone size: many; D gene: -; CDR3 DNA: TGTGCCAGCACCATCATAGGGGCGGAGTATGGCTACACCTTC; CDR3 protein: CASTIIGAEYGYTF
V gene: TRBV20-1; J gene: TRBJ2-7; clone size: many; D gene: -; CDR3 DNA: TGCAGTGCCCTCCGGGACTTAGGGGGCGAGCAGTACTTC; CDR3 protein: CSALRDLGGEQYF
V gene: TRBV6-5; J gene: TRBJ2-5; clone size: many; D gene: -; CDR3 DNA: TGTGCCAGCAGTTACTCCAGGGGCGGGGAGACCCAGTACTTC; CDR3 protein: CASSYSRGGETQYF
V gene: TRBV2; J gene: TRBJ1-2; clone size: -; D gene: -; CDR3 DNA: TGCGCCAGCAGCCCAAGAGGAGATGGGTTATTCGGCTACACCTTC; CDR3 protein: CASSPRGDGLFGYTF
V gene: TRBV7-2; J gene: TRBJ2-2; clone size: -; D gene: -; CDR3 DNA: TGTGCCAGCAGCTACCACGGACGGGGCACCGGGGAGCTGTTTTTT; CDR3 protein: CASSYHGRGTGELFF